One sample yielded the 15 T cell receptor beta chains listed below, sequenced in a study of T cells in Graves' hyperthyroidism and ophthalmopathy (dated by TCRdb to 2018 to 2020). Library preparation employed multiplex PCR. The sample was run on an Illumina HiSeq 2000. The TCR beta CDR3 regions were amplified from RNA transcripts. The TCR CDR3 was subjected to a first round of RT-PCR using the HTBI primer set and the Qiagen OneStep RT-PCR kit. The public reads were run again by TCRdb, first through fastp at Q25 and then through MiXCR, and only productive beta chains were kept. All rows with the same CDR3 protein become a single entry with the most common DNA and genes. This sample has some 250,000 distinct CDR3 sequences in its table, and 14% to 15% of those were observed once. The ten top clones hold less than 15% of the sample. The material sequenced was blood. The receptors originated from a woman aged 35 to 49 with Graves' hyperthyroidism that later progressed to Graves' ophthalmopathy.

The table lists this clonotype with a few counts. Since a much larger clone is just one base distant, this may be a read error. The CDR3 region is CATSKIIQGAEQYF. DNA for the CDR3: TGTGCCACCAGCAAAATCATCCAGGGGGCCGAGCAGTACTTC. This sequence joins TRBV15 and TRBJ2-7; 8 bases line up with TRBD1. The junction had 8 bases not matched to a gene; V was cut back by 4 bases and J by 6 bases. The CDR3 extends over 14 amino acids. Germline-derived CDR1 and CDR2 are LNHNV and YYDKDF (reference sequence).

The chain links TRBV20-1 to TRBJ2-1; 7 nucleotides match TRBD2. V was pared by 6 bases and J by 4 bases, with 15 bases of the junction left unmatched. Per the germline V gene, CDR1 is DFQATT and CDR2 is SNEGSKA (reference sequence). This CDR3 has 16 residues. The CDR3 DNA is TGCAGTGCAATACCCCAAAAGCGGGACTTATACAATGAGCAGTTCTTC. Its protein is CSAIPQKRDLYNEQFF.

This clonotype has a count of ten or more. V and J are TRBV5-1 and TRBJ2-7; TRBD1 matches 8 bases. Germline CDR1 SGHRS, CDR2 YFSETQ. Trimming took 2 bases from V and 6 from J; bases not matched to a gene: 7. This CDR3 region has 14 residues. The DNA of the CDR3 is TGCGCCAGCAGCTTAGGACAGGGCGGCGGCGAGCAGTACTTC. Residues: CASSLGQGGGEQYF.

In its sample, this clonotype was seen many times. The chain combines TRBV2 with TRBJ1-3; 7 bases align to TRBD1. Germline lookup yields CDR1 SNHLY and CDR2 FYNNEI. Trimming at V came to 11 bases and at J to 4 bases, leaving 11 bases not matched to a gene. The CDR3 loop spans 14 amino acids. For the CDR3, the DNA is TGTGCCGGATCAGGTCCGGACAGGGGAAACACCATATATTTT. Translation gives CAGSGPDRGNTIYF. Using reference TRBV2 and TRBJ1-3 for the parts outside the CDR3, the full variable domain is EPEVTQTPSHQVTQMGQEVILRCVPISNHLYFYWYRQILGQKVEFLVSFYNNEISEKSEIFDDQFSVERPDGSNFTLKIRSTKLEDSAMYFCAGSGPDRGNTIYFGEGSWLTVV.

This clonotype was found many times. The chain recombines TRBV10-3 with TRBJ1-2; no reliable D call. Trimming shortened V by 2 bases and J by 10 bases, and 8 bases separated the two germline ends. Germline CDR1 reads ENHRY; CDR2 reads SYGVKD. The CDR3 spans 11 residues. Here the CDR3 reads CAISEEIDYTF. The CDR3 nucleotides are TGTGCCATCAGTGAGGAGATAGACTACACCTTC.

The count of this clonotype is one. The conserved phenylalanine or tryptophan is not found at the CDR3 terminus, so this likely reflects a read error. The chain uses TRBV5-4 and TRBJ1-2; 10 positions agree with TRBD1. V shed 4 bases, J shed 8 bases, and the junction held 8 bases outside the gene matches. CDR1 SGHNT and CDR2 YYREEE come from the germline V gene (reference sequence). This CDR3 comprises 14 residues. The CDR3 reads CASSTGTGEPGYTL. The CDR3 DNA reads as TGTGCCAGCAGCACGGGGACAGGGGAGCCCGGCTACACCCTC.

This clonotype was recorded a few times. The chain combines TRBV7-6 with TRBJ2-1; TRBD2 matches at 10 bases. The CDR3 sequence is 16 residues long. With 5 bases clipped from V and 3 bases from J, the junction kept 7 bases outside the gene matches. Looked up from germline, CDR1 is SGHVS and CDR2 is FNYEAQ. The DNA of the CDR3 is TGTGCCAGCAGCCGTTCGGGACTAGCGATCTACAATGAGCAGTTCTTC. Residues: CASSRSGLAIYNEQFF.

On this clonotype itself: A much larger clone differs from this one at a single base, so this may be a read error. The chain links TRBV6-2 or TRBV6-3 to TRBJ1-1; weak D call: TRBD1 (5 bases). Trimming left V 7 bases short and J 4 bases short, with 13 bases between. The CDR3 extends over 13 amino acids. Per the germline V gene, CDR1 is MNHEY and CDR2 is SVGEGT. The CDR3 nucleotides read TGTGCCAGCACCGCATCAGGGATCACTGAAGCTTTCTTT. Amino acid sequence: CASTASGITEAFF.

The chain is built from TRBV5-1 and TRBJ2-7; possibly TRBD1 or TRBD2 for D (5 bases each). Germline CDR1 reads SGHRS; CDR2 reads YFSETQ. CDR3 length: 14 residues. V was trimmed by 4 bases and J by 0 bases, leaving 11 bases between them. The CDR3 is CASSSWGSSYEQYF. DNA for the CDR3: TGCGCCAGCAGCAGTTGGGGGAGCTCCTACGAGCAGTACTTC.

Many counts were recorded for this clonotype. V and J are TRBV6-1 and TRBJ1-6; unclear D gene. CDR1 and CDR2 from the germline V gene are MNHNS and SASEGT. CDR3 length: 16 residues. The ends were cut back, 7 bases at V and 0 bases at J, with 13 bases in the middle. The CDR3 here is CASTPTHVSYNSPLHF. The CDR3 DNA is TGTGCCAGCACCCCGACGCATGTCTCCTATAATTCACCCCTCCACTTT.

This chain joins TRBV28 and TRBJ2-7; TRBD1 agrees at 9 bases. Germline trimming cut 4 bases from V and 4 bases from J; bases unmatched to any gene: 11. Germline V lookup: CDR1 MDHEN, CDR2 SYDVKM. The CDR3 has 16 amino acids. The CDR3 region is CASSSSVGTGLYEQYF. In DNA form, the CDR3 reads TGTGCCAGCAGTTCCTCCGTCGGGACAGGGTTATACGAGCAGTACTTC.

This clonotype occurred many times. Written as DNA, the CDR3 is TGTGCCAGCAGTGGTACCTGGGAGACCCAGTACTTC. It is translated as CASSGTWETQYF. The V call is TRBV6-2 or TRBV6-3, the J call TRBJ2-5; no clear D. Germline CDR1 is MNHEY and CDR2 is SVGEGT. The CDR3 loop spans 12 amino acids. The ends were cut back, 5 bases at V and 5 bases at J, with 9 bases in the middle.

This clonotype was picked up many times. This chain connects TRBV28 to TRBJ2-7; D is ambiguous. V lost 8 bases and J lost 0, with 8 bases in between. This CDR3 spans 12 amino acids. The V gene's germline CDR1 is MDHEN and CDR2 SYDVKM. CDR3 amino acids: CASLGSSYEQYF. The CDR3 nucleotides read TGTGCCAGCCTCGGTAGCTCCTACGAGCAGTACTTC.

There are many counts of this clonotype. The CDR3 DNA is TGTGCCAGCAGTATAACAGGACAGGGAATGTTCTTC. The encoded protein is CASSITGQGMFF. The chain has TRBV28 and TRBJ2-1, with 8 bases aligning to TRBD1. The ends lost 5 bases at V and 15 bases at J; junction bases unmatched: 9. Per germline, CDR1 MDHEN and CDR2 SYDVKM. The CDR3 is 12 residues long. Supplemented by reference TRBV28 and TRBJ2-1, the full variable domain reads DVKVTQSSRYLVKRTGEKVFLECVQDMDHENMFWYRQDPGLGLRLIYFSYDVKMKEKGDIPEGYSVSREKKERFSLILESASTNQTSMYLCASSITGQGMFFGPGTRLTVL.

This clonotype was detected many times. The gene calls are TRBV6-5 and TRBJ1-4; D call uncertain. V was pared by 0 bases and J by 8 bases, with 7 bases between. The CDR3 extends over 13 amino acids. Germline V gene sequence: CDR1 MNHEY, CDR2 SVGAGI. The CDR3 coding sequence is TGTGCCAGCAGTTACTCCACGGGGGAAAAACTGTTTTTT. It codes for CASSYSTGEKLFF.